This entry lists 23 T cell receptor beta chains sequenced from one sample in a study of OX40 agonist ivuxolimab in advanced cancers. Profiling relied on immunoSEQ multiplex PCR, and the TCRdb table lists in-frame clones only, not all of them. Of more than 70,000 clones listed, 80% to 90% are singletons. The sample here was CD4+ or CD8+ T cells sorted from blood, taken in a trial of the OX40 agonist ivuxolimab. These receptors were obtained from an adult with an advanced solid tumor such as melanoma, head and neck, liver or kidney cancer.

The chain recombines TRBV7-2 with TRBJ2-1; D is possibly TRBD2 (6 bases). The CDR3 contains 15 residues. V was trimmed by 2 bases and J by 2 bases, leaving 10 bases between them. The V gene's germline CDR1 is SGHTA and CDR2 FQGNSA. This CDR3 is CASSLMRGTYNEQFF. The DNA for the CDR3 is TGTGCCAGCAGCTTAATGCGGGGCACCTACAATGAGCAGTTCTTC.

This rearrangement joins TRBV18 to TRBJ1-1; D unclear. CDR1 and CDR2 (germline): KGHSH, LQKENI. The CDR3 covers 15 residues. Trimming removed 3 bases from V and 2 bases from J, with 13 bases in between. The CDR3 region is CASSPSIAANTEAFF. CDR3 sequence (DNA): TGTGCCAGCTCACCCTCAATCGCCGCCAACACTGAAGCTTTCTTT.

Comment on this clone: Sequence at one end of the junction differs from germline and may be a read error. Other DNA sequences in the same sample also yield this CDR3. The chain recombines TRBV2 with TRBJ2-7; D gene unclear. In germline, CDR1 is SNHLY, CDR2 FYNNEI. This CDR3 comprises 15 residues. The CDR3 DNA follows: TGTGCCAGCAGGCCACAGAGGCCTTACTCCTACGAGCAGTATTTC. This encodes CASRPQRPYSYEQYF.

This sequence joins TRBV4-1 and TRBJ1-3; D possibly corresponds to TRBD1 (5 bases). CDR1 MGHRA and CDR2 YSYEKL come from the germline V gene. Trimming stripped 4 bases from V and 1 base from J, with 11 bases between. The CDR3 length is 15 residues. CDR3 DNA sequence: TGCGCCAGCAGCCTCCAGGGTTGGTCTGGAAACACCATATATTTT. Protein: CASSLQGWSGNTIYF.

This chain joins TRBV6-6 and TRBJ2-1, with D unclear. V shed 2 bases and J shed 1 base, with 6 bases lying between them. The CDR3 extends over 14 amino acids. From germline, CDR1 is MNHNY and CDR2 SVGAGI (reference sequence). For the CDR3, the DNA is TGTGCCAGCAGTTACGTGGGTTCCTACAATGAGCAGTTCTTC. Translating gives CASSYVGSYNEQFF.

V and J are TRBV9 and TRBJ2-1, with D possibly matching TRBD2 (5 bases). Germline loops: CDR1 SGDLS, CDR2 YYNGEE. Trimming cost V 0 bases and J 8 bases, with 15 bases left between them. This CDR3 has 15 residues. Here the CDR3 reads CASSVEEAEYDEQFF. Written as DNA, the CDR3 is TGTGCCAGCAGCGTAGAAGAAGCGGAGTACGATGAGCAGTTCTTC. Based on the CDR3 plus reference TRBV9 and TRBJ2-1, the full variable domain is DSGVTQTPKHLITATGQRVTLRCSPRSGDLSVYWYQQSLDQGLQFLIQYYNGEERAKGNILERFSAQQFPDLHSELNLSSLELGDSALYFCASSVEEAEYDEQFFGPGTRLTVL.

The chain joins TRBV5-1 to TRBJ1-1; D possibly corresponds to TRBD1 (6 bases). Trimming stripped 0 bases from V and 3 bases from J, with 9 bases between. Germline CDR1 SGHRS, CDR2 YFSETQ. The CDR3 sequence is 14 residues long. The DNA of the CDR3 is TGCGCCAGCAGCTTGGTGGCAGGGGACACTGAAGCTTTCTTT. As protein: CASSLVAGDTEAFF.

The rearrangement links TRBV5-1 to TRBJ2-2, with 9 bases identical to TRBD2. V lost 0 bases, J lost 4 bases, and 4 bases stayed unmatched. The CDR3 sequence is 16 residues long. Germline CDR1 is SGHRS and CDR2 is YFSETQ. As DNA, the CDR3 is TGCGCCAGCAGCTTGGATCCTAGCGGGACCACCGGGGAGCTGTTTTTT. It yields the protein CASSLDPSGTTGELFF.

This sequence joins TRBV29-1 and TRBJ2-7; the match to TRBD1 covers 10 bases. The CDR3 covers 14 residues. With 6 bases clipped from V and 4 bases from J, the junction kept 9 bases outside the gene matches. Germline CDR1 reads SQVTM; CDR2 reads ANQGSEA. CDR3 amino acids: CSVVPGQGRYEQYF. The CDR3 DNA follows: TGCAGCGTCGTTCCGGGACAGGGGCGTTACGAGCAGTACTTC.

The chain links TRBV18 to TRBJ2-7; 7 bases map to TRBD2. Germline values: CDR1 KGHSH, CDR2 LQKENI. The V and J ends lost 3 bases and 5 bases, in that order; junction bases with no gene match: 7. The CDR3 runs to 14 residues. The CDR3 protein is CASSPGGSHHEQYF. The CDR3 coding sequence is TGTGCCAGCTCACCGGGAGGGTCCCACCACGAGCAGTACTTC.

This chain links TRBV6-5 with TRBJ2-3; TRBD1 aligns across 10 bases. The CDR3 extends over 14 amino acids. Germline V gives CDR1 MNHEY, CDR2 SVGAGI. The junction had 5 bases not matched to a gene; V was cut back by 6 bases and J by 5 bases. CDR3 coding DNA: TGTGCCAGCAGCCCGGGACAGGGGATAGATACGCAGTATTTT. It is translated as CASSPGQGIDTQYF.

The rearrangement joins TRBV4-1 to TRBJ2-3; unclear D gene. The V gene lost 0 bases and the J gene lost 7 bases, with 5 bases spanning the gap. The germline CDR1 and CDR2 sequences are MGHRA and YSYEKL. This CDR3 is 12 amino acids long. CDR3 amino acids: CASSQDDNTQYF. CDR3 DNA sequence: TGCGCCAGCAGCCAAGATGACAATACGCAGTATTTT.

The chain is built from TRBV29-1 and TRBJ2-5; no clear D gene. The CDR3 has 12 residues. V lost 3 bases to trimming and J lost 2 bases, with 7 bases between them. Germline V gene data show CDR1 as SQVTM and CDR2 as ANQGSEA. CDR3 sequence (DNA): TGCAGCGTTGATCGGCTGCAAGAGACCCAGTACTTC. It is translated as CSVDRLQETQYF.

This chain connects TRBV18 to TRBJ2-7; a weak D match, TRBD2 (5 bases). Germline values: CDR1 KGHSH, CDR2 LQKENI. V shed 9 bases and J shed 1 base, with 16 bases lying between them. The CDR3 runs to 14 residues. Here the CDR3 reads CASSIATSSYEQYF. Written as DNA, the CDR3 is TGTGCCAGTTCCATAGCGACCAGTTCCTACGAGCAGTACTTC.

The chain recombines TRBV6-8 with TRBJ2-7; 7 bases map to TRBD1. The CDR3 has 11 amino acids. In germline, CDR1 is MNHGY, CDR2 SAAAGT. The junction had 9 bases not matched to a gene; V was cut back by 6 bases and J by 13 bases. The CDR3 DNA follows: TGTGCCAGCAGCCCCGGGACAGTTATCTACTTC. Translation gives CASSPGTVIYF.

The rearrangement links TRBV2 to TRBJ1-6; 9 bases are a match to TRBD1. Germline values: CDR1 SNHLY, CDR2 FYNNEI. This CDR3 has 12 amino acids. After removal of 6 bases from V and 11 bases from J, the junction contained 2 bases not matched to a gene. The DNA for the CDR3 is TGTGCCAGCAGGGGGACAGGGACACCCCTCCACTTT. It codes for CASRGTGTPLHF.

This clone was counted once. CDR3 residues: CASSQGQGAGQYF. For the CDR3, the DNA is TGTGCCAGCAGCCAAGGACAGGGGGCTGGGCAGTACTTC. The rearrangement joins TRBV4-2 to TRBJ2-7; 10 nucleotides line up with TRBD1. Unmatched junction bases numbered 3, after V lost 1 base and J lost 9 bases. Germline values: CDR1 LGHNA, CDR2 YNFKEQ. The CDR3 has 13 residues.

This sequence joins TRBV6-6 and TRBJ2-5, with 8 positions matching TRBD1. The J call is doubtful: the DNA matches TRBJ2-7 better. In germline, CDR1 is MNHNY, CDR2 SVGAGI (reference sequence). The CDR3 sequence is 16 residues long. The CDR3 sequence: CASSPSLQGGPYEQYF. CDR3 coding DNA: TGTGCCAGCAGTCCGTCTCTACAGGGGGGACCCTACGAGCAGTACTTC.

The genes are TRBV18 and TRBJ2-7, with D possibly TRBD2 on 5 matching bases. The CDR3 loop spans 15 amino acids. Germline CDR1 KGHSH, CDR2 LQKENI. V shed 2 bases and J shed 5 bases, with 16 bases lying between them. Here the CDR3 reads CASSPVLAVRDEQYF. The CDR3 region has the DNA TGTGCCAGCTCACCAGTCCTAGCAGTGCGTGACGAGCAGTACTTC.

This clone turned up a few times. The chain joins TRBV10-1 to TRBJ1-5; maybe TRBD1 (6 bases). Germline V gene lookup returns CDR1 WNHNN and CDR2 SYGVQD (reference sequence). Trimming shortened V by 6 bases and J by 5 bases, and 11 bases separated the two germline ends. The CDR3 contains 13 residues. In DNA form, the CDR3 reads TGCGCCAGCAGCGGGACATTAGATCAGCCCCAGCATTTT. Translated, it gives CASSGTLDQPQHF.

This chain links TRBV25-1 with TRBJ1-2; 9 bases agree with TRBD1. The CDR3 runs to 13 residues. Looked up from germline, CDR1 is MGHDK and CDR2 is SYGVNS. Trimming took 6 bases from V and 6 from J; bases not matched to a gene: 5. This CDR3 is CASRETGGDGYTF. CDR3 in DNA: TGTGCCAGCAGGGAGACAGGGGGAGATGGCTACACCTTC.

This chain connects TRBV5-1 to TRBJ2-1; 7 bases match TRBD1. Germline-derived CDR1 and CDR2 are SGHRS and YFSETQ. CDR3 size: 15 residues. The trim removed 8 bases at V and 0 bases at J, leaving 8 bases unmatched. The DNA for the CDR3 is TGCGCCAGTAACAGGGGTCAGAGCTCCTACAATGAGCAGTTCTTC. Its translation: CASNRGQSSYNEQFF.

This clone was seen a single time. This chain joins TRBV6-5 and TRBJ1-4; 7 bases match TRBD1. The V gene's germline CDR1 is MNHEY and CDR2 SVGAGI. The CDR3 sequence is 14 residues long. J gave up 6 bases and V 4 bases, and 5 bases lay outside the gene matches. The chain's CDR3 is CASSSRGVDEKLFF. CDR3 DNA: TGTGCCAGCAGTTCCAGGGGGGTAGATGAAAAACTGTTTTTT.